This TCR beta chain was sequenced in a study of blood T cell repertoires in COVID-19 (dated by TCRdb to about 2020). With respect to the entire study: Collaborator samples came from the United States, Italy and Spain and covered acute and convalescent phases of COVID-19. The prospective study material was composed of cDNA or gDNA derived from T cells, B-cell-depleted T cells, or PBMCs. Deeply sampled blood TCRbeta repertoires from subjects exposed to, actively infected with, or recovered from COVID-19 were included in the dataset. The repertoires were made available in a free public database intended to serve as a resource for research on the immune response to SARS-CoV-2. The samples were drawn from the first 160 participants of the ongoing ImmuneRACE study and from 1,200 or so subjects provided by 6 global collaborators. Sample metadata almost always included a de-identified subject ID, COVID-19 status, age in years and sex. HLA class I and class II types, where available, came from metadata supplied by the sample provider rather than from assay-based typing. General conclusions and limits of the study: The amount of clinical and demographic metadata varied by source and participant and was provided uncurated.

TCRbeta CDR3 regions were amplified from genomic DNA by means of the immunoSEQ Assay, a bias-controlled multiplex PCR. The original methods were these. The number of nucleated cells in each sample was estimated by amplification of reference gene primers within the assay. To quantify the absolute abundance of each unique TCRbeta CDR3 rearrangement, sequence reads were collapsed and filtered. For each sample, productive Simpson clonality was calculated as the square root of Simpson's diversity index across productive rearrangements. Imported from immuneACCESS, the table was reduced by TCRdb to in-frame sequences with V and J called. These copies leave out some clones; in studies compared against another copy, an unresolved V gene accounts for under half, and the cause of the remainder is not known. That table gives V, J and clone size, and the DNA gave D and trimming. The sample records 350,000 to 400,000 clones, approximately 88% of which are singletons. The ten largest make up 0.95% to 1% of the sample.

CDR1 and CDR2, per the germline V gene, are SGHTA and FQGNSA. Relative to germline, V is 1 base shorter and J is 0 bases shorter, with 8 bases between their ends. Counted from cysteine to phenylalanine, this CDR3 has 15 amino acids. The read is trimmed to its CDR3 DNA, 45 bases read in frame from base 1. The count of this clone is one. Its antigen has not been determined. No per-base quality is available; no much larger clone lies one base away. Enrolling through a virtual design, the prospective study's participants ranged in age from roughly 18 to 100 years and lived across roughly 23 United States geographic areas. In the prospective study, participants were assigned to cohorts based on the clinical history participants reported in a screening survey and a study questionnaire. Each participant in the prospective study had whole blood, serum and a nasopharyngeal or oropharyngeal swab collected by mobile phlebotomists. Prospective study participants could optionally give additional blood draws and questionnaires over an approximately two-month period. Before DNA extraction, prospective study blood samples were shipped either frozen or at room temperature.

Rearrangement joined TRBV7-2 to TRBJ2-3; no D gene call is confident. This TCR came from a woman aged 25 to 39 with acute COVID-19. The sequenced sample consisted of PBMCs or T cells enriched from blood (not recorded which). The DNA reads TGTGCCAGCAGCTTAGAAGCGCAAAGCACAGATACGCAGTATTTT. Its translation reads: CASSLEAQSTDTQYF.